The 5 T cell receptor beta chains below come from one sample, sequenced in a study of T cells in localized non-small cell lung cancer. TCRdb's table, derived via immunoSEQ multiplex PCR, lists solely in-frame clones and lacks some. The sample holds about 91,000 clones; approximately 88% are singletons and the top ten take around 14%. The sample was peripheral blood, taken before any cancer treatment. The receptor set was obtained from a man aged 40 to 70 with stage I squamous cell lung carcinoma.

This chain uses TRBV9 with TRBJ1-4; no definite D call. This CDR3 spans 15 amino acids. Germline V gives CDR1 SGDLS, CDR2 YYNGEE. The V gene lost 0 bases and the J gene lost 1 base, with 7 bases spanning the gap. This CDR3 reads CASSVDGRTNEKLFF. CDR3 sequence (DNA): TGTGCCAGCAGCGTAGACGGGAGAACTAATGAAAAACTGTTTTTT.

For the CDR3, the DNA is TGTGCCAGCAGTTTACGACAGGCTGGCCCGGGCTACACCTTC. This encodes CASSLRQAGPGYTF. V usage is TRBV28 and J usage is TRBJ1-2, with D tentatively TRBD1 (6 bases). The CDR3 spans 14 residues. Germline CDR1 reads MDHEN; CDR2 reads SYDVKM. Deletions cut 2 bases from V and 8 bases from J, with 15 bases between.

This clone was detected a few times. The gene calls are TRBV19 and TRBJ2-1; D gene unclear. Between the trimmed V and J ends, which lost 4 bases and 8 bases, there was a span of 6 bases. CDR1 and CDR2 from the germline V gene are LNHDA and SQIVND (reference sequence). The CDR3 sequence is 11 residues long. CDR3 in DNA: TGTGCCAGTAGTACTCTCTATGAGCAGTTCTTC. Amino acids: CASSTLYEQFF.

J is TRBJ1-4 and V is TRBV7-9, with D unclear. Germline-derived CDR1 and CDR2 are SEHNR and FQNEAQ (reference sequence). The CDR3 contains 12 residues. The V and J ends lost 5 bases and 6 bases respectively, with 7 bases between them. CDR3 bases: TGTGCCAGCAGCGTGAAAGATGAAAAACTGTTTTTT. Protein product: CASSVKDEKLFF.

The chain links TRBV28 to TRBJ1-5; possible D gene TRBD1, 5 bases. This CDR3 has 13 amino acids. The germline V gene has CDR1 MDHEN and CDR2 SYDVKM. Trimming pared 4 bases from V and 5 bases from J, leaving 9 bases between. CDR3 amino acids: CASSSGGYQPQHF. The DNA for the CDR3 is TGTGCCAGCAGTTCGGGGGGATATCAGCCCCAGCATTTT.